This is a list of T cell receptor beta chains from one sample in a study of CD8 T cells in ankylosing spondylitis. TCRdb reprocessed the 5' RACE reads via MiXCR and lists one record per CDR3 protein. The sample includes hundreds of thousands of distinct CDR3 sequences, 30% to 35% of them seen just once. Sequences were obtained from blood, either unsorted or a sorted T cell fraction (not recorded which). Source of these receptors: a male donor with ankylosing spondylitis or in good health (not recorded which). CDR3s leave out the opening cysteine and the closing phenylalanine or tryptophan. The D gene is left open where the match is weak.

length | J | D | V | CDR3
14 | TRBJ2-3 | TRBD1 | TRBV7-6 | ASSLTGTGGTDTQY
12 | TRBJ2-7 | NA | TRBV20-1 | SASKPLGVYEQY
13 | TRBJ1-1 | NA | TRBV7-9 | ASSSPGTDEPEAF
12 | TRBJ2-5 | NA | TRBV11-2 | ASSHSRGVKTQY
12 | TRBJ2-7 | NA | TRBV20-1 | SAPRTGSNYEQY
11 | TRBJ2-2 | NA | TRBV6-1 | ASRRGQPGELF
9 | TRBJ1-1 | NA | TRBV29-1 | SVPGNTEAF
8 | TRBJ2-1 | NA | TRBV7-2 | ASSLARQF
14 | TRBJ2-3 | NA | TRBV20-1 | SARERRDSLPDTQY
12 | TRBJ2-5 | TRBD1 | TRBV20-1 | SASLTGGRKTQY
13 | TRBJ1-2 | NA | TRBV20-1 | SARDPQGIFYGYT
12 | TRBJ1-5 | NA | TRBV12-3/TRBV12-4 | ASSLGGNGQPQH
10 | TRBJ2-1 | NA | TRBV18 | ASSPLGNEQF
16 | TRBJ1-6 | NA | TRBV7-6 | ASSLTQGQGSYNSPLH